A single sample gave rise to the 13 T cell receptor beta chains below, sequenced in a study of cytomegalovirus exposure and HLA in healthy donors. TCRdb's copy holds only in-frame clones and misses some; the assay was immunoSEQ multiplex PCR. The table has tens of thousands of clones, about 93% seen once. Input material: PBMCs. The receptors were gathered from a woman in her late teens or twenties in good health and CMV-seropositive.

The rearrangement uses TRBV28 and TRBJ2-1, with D tentatively TRBD1 (6 bases). Germline CDR1 is MDHEN and CDR2 is SYDVKM. V lost 6 bases and J 4 bases, leaving 13 bases between the germline ends. CDR3 length: 14 amino acids. In DNA form, the CDR3 reads TGTGCCAGCAGCCTCCAGGGGACATACAATGAGCAGTTCTTC. Translated: CASSLQGTYNEQFF.

J is TRBJ2-5 and V is TRBV4-3; 7 nucleotides line up with TRBD1. This CDR3 has 15 amino acids. The V gene's germline CDR1 is LGHNA and CDR2 YSLEER. The J segment lost 5 bases and the V segment lost 1 base, leaving 7 bases of the junction unmatched. In DNA, the CDR3 is TGCGCCAGCAGCCAAGGGACAGGCTCCTGGGAGACCCAGTACTTC. It specifies CASSQGTGSWETQYF.

The CDR3 protein is CASARTEVSNQPQHF. CDR3 nucleotides: TGTGCCAGCGCGAGAACGGAGGTTAGCAATCAGCCCCAGCATTTT. The chain links TRBV28 to TRBJ1-5, with D unresolved. Trimming shortened V by 8 bases and J by 0 bases, and 14 bases separated the two germline ends. CDR1 and CDR2 (germline): MDHEN, SYDVKM. The CDR3 totals 15 residues.

V is TRBV7-2 and J is TRBJ1-5; the D gene is possibly TRBD1 (5 bases). The CDR3 contains 13 residues. Germline V gene data show CDR1 as SGHTA and CDR2 as FQGNSA. V shed 8 bases and J shed 0 bases, with 8 bases lying between them. The CDR3 reads CASGGGSNQPQHF. Here the CDR3 DNA reads TGTGCCAGCGGGGGGGGTAGCAATCAGCCCCAGCATTTT.

The chain carries TRBV18 and TRBJ1-2; D gene uncertain. Germline CDR1 KGHSH, CDR2 LQKENI. V dropped 3 bases and J dropped 4 bases, with 15 bases sitting between them. The CDR3 loop spans 15 amino acids. CDR3 loop: CASSPGVESLYGYTF. The CDR3 bases are TGTGCCAGCTCACCCGGGGTGGAGAGCCTCTATGGCTACACCTTC.

This clone was detected only once. V is TRBV10-2 and J is TRBJ2-7, with D possibly TRBD2 on 7 matching bases. V was shortened by 2 bases and J by 4 bases, with 12 bases between the two germline ends. This CDR3 has 14 amino acids. CDR1 and CDR2 from the germline V gene are WSHSY and SAAADI. CDR3 region: CASSEGGARYEQYF. The CDR3 DNA sequence: TGCGCCAGCAGTGAGGGGGGGGCCAGGTACGAGCAGTACTTC.

V usage is TRBV5-6 and J usage is TRBJ2-1; TRBD1 might be the D (6 bases). This CDR3 contains 14 residues. Germline V gene data show CDR1 as SGHDT and CDR2 as YYEEEE. V was trimmed by 0 bases and J by 8 bases, leaving 12 bases between them. The CDR3 nucleotides read TGTGCCAGCAGCTTGGGGGCAGGGGTCGATGAGCAGTTCTTC. Amino acids: CASSLGAGVDEQFF.

In nucleotides, the CDR3 is TGTGCCAGCAGTTTACAGGGGGACCGCACTGAAGCTTTCTTT. It specifies CASSLQGDRTEAFF. This rearrangement joins TRBV28 to TRBJ1-1, with TRBD1 matching over 7 bases. Losses at the gene ends were 2 bases for V and 4 bases for J; bases not matched to a gene: 4. This CDR3 comprises 14 residues. Germline lookup yields CDR1 MDHEN and CDR2 SYDVKM. The whole variable domain, filled in from reference TRBV28 and TRBJ1-1, reads DVKVTQSSRYLVKRTGEKVFLECVQDMDHENMFWYRQDPGLGLRLIYFSYDVKMKEKGDIPEGYSVSREKKERFSLILESASTNQTSMYLCASSLQGDRTEAFFGQGTRLTVV.

This chain joins TRBV4-1 and TRBJ1-1, with D uncertain. CDR1 is MGHRA, CDR2 YSYEKL, per germline. The V and J ends lost 2 bases and 1 base respectively, with 8 bases between them. The CDR3 is 14 amino acids. Here the CDR3 reads CASSQNTENTEAFF. The DNA for the CDR3 is TGCGCCAGCAGCCAAAATACAGAGAACACTGAAGCTTTCTTT.

DNA of the CDR3: TGTGCCAGCAGAGTTCGAACAGGGACCGATCAGCCCCAGCATTTT. It specifies CASRVRTGTDQPQHF. The rearrangement uses TRBV2 and TRBJ1-5, with D possibly being TRBD1 (6 bases). This CDR3 comprises 15 residues. Germline assignment: CDR1 SNHLY and CDR2 FYNNEI. The V and J ends lost 6 bases and 5 bases respectively, with 17 bases between them.

V is TRBV28 and J is TRBJ1-1; D not resolved. In germline, CDR1 is MDHEN, CDR2 SYDVKM. The V end was cut by 4 bases, the J end by 6 bases, with 6 bases between. This CDR3 is 11 amino acids long. CDR3 nucleotide sequence: TGTGCCAGCAGTTCGAGAGCTGAAGCTTTCTTT. Translating gives CASSSRAEAFF.

V and J are TRBV28 and TRBJ2-1; TRBD1 is a possible D gene (5 bases). Germline CDR1 is MDHEN and CDR2 is SYDVKM. The V and J ends lost 2 bases and 11 bases respectively, with 13 bases between them. The CDR3 totals 13 residues. The chain's CDR3 is CASSLLPREQQFF. The CDR3 region has the DNA TGTGCCAGCAGTTTACTCCCCAGGGAACAGCAGTTCTTC. Based on the CDR3 plus reference TRBV28 and TRBJ2-1, the full variable domain is DVKVTQSSRYLVKRTGEKVFLECVQDMDHENMFWYRQDPGLGLRLIYFSYDVKMKEKGDIPEGYSVSREKKERFSLILESASTNQTSMYLCASSLLPREQQFFGPGTRLTVL.

The chain links TRBV4-2 to TRBJ1-4, with D maybe TRBD1 (5 bases). V was clipped by 1 base and J by 7 bases, with 13 bases between them. From germline, CDR1 is LGHNA and CDR2 YNFKEQ. The CDR3 totals 15 residues. CDR3 region: CASSQGVGGGEKLFF. CDR3 nucleotide sequence: TGTGCCAGCAGCCAAGGGGTTGGGGGGGGTGAAAAACTGTTTTTT.